This T cell receptor beta chain was observed in a study of blood T cell repertoires in COVID-19. TCRdb keeps only in-frame clones here, not all; method: immunoSEQ multiplex PCR. The data contain 150,000 to 250,000 clones, roughly four fifths of them singletons. Participant age was roughly 18 to 90 years, and participants resided in fewer than 25 US areas. Trimming cost V 4 bases and J 2 bases, with 5 bases left between them. The germline gives CDR1 DFQATT, CDR2 SNEGSKA (reference sequence). CDR3 length: 11 residues. The sequence was obtained from a middle-aged man who had recovered from COVID-19. The chain uses TRBV20-1 and TRBJ1-1; no clear D gene. Input material: PBMCs or T cells enriched from blood (not recorded which). DNA of the CDR3: TGCAGTGCTAAGCTAAACACTGAAGCTTTCTTT. This codes for CSAKLNTEAFF.